The 13 T cell receptor beta chains given below trace back to one sample, sequenced in a study of T-cell memory formation after mild COVID-19 (dated by TCRdb to the early 2020s). Library creation used 5' RACE. Sequencing relied on an Illumina NovaSeq 6000. The public reads were reanalyzed by TCRdb: fastp trimming at Q25, MiXCR alignment, in-frame beta chains only. Every entry covers one CDR3 protein and lists the most common genes and DNA from its rows. This sample lists fewer than 400,000 distinct CDR3 sequences; under 15% were detected once. The leading ten clones occupy 20% to 25% of the sample. Source material: PBMCs or a T cell subset sorted from them (not recorded which). The receptors were gathered from a man aged 18 to 29 who had mild COVID-19 (a few samples of this study predate the infection). The sample titles of this study are shuffled in the database, so cell type and time point are left out; the donor was told from shared clones.

The gene calls are TRBV9 and TRBJ2-6, with D perhaps matching TRBD2 (6 bases). Looked up from germline, CDR1 is SGDLS and CDR2 is YYNGEE. Between the trimmed V and J ends, which lost 1 base and 2 bases, there was a span of 10 bases. The CDR3 is 16 residues long. CDR3 bases: TGTGCCAGCAGCGTACGCCGGGGGACTGGGGCCAACGTCCTGACTTTC. Translation: CASSVRRGTGANVLTF.

This clonotype was seen more than once but under ten times. The chain couples TRBV11-2 to TRBJ2-7; TRBD2 aligns across 8 bases. This CDR3 has 15 residues. CDR1 and CDR2 (germline): SGHAT, FQNNGV. J lost 6 bases, V lost 3 bases, and 10 bases had no gene match. CDR3 sequence (DNA): TGTGCCAGCAGCTTGGCTAGCGGGTCCTCTTCCGAGCAGTACTTC. This encodes CASSLASGSSSEQYF.

The chain is built from TRBV7-2 and TRBJ2-5; TRBD2 aligns across 10 bases. The CDR3 has 15 amino acids. V trimming: 6 bases; J trimming: 2 bases; junction bases outside the gene matches: 6. CDR1 and CDR2 (germline): SGHTA, FQGNSA. For the CDR3, the DNA is TGTGCCAGCAGACTAGCGGGGAGGGCTCAAGAGACCCAGTACTTC. Protein sequence: CASRLAGRAQETQYF.

V gene TRBV10-3 combines with J gene TRBJ2-1, with 9 bases fitting TRBD2. The ends lost 3 bases at V and 5 bases at J; junction bases unmatched: 8. This CDR3 has 16 residues. Looked up from germline, CDR1 is ENHRY and CDR2 is SYGVKD. CDR3 sequence (DNA): TGTGCCATCAGTGATCCTACCCTAGCGGGGCACAATGAGCAGTTCTTC. Protein sequence: CAISDPTLAGHNEQFF.

The rearrangement uses TRBV11-2 and TRBJ2-5; 7 bases match TRBD1. The CDR3 is 17 residues long. Germline V lookup: CDR1 SGHAT, CDR2 FQNNGV. V lost 0 bases and J lost 2; bases outside the gene matches: 9. This CDR3 reads CASSLDRTGPRQETQYF. CDR3 bases: TGTGCCAGCAGCTTAGACAGGACAGGCCCTCGACAAGAGACCCAGTACTTC.

This clonotype has more than one count but fewer than ten. The J gene is TRBJ1-1, the V gene TRBV20-1; D is perhaps TRBD1 (5 bases). Germline-derived CDR1 and CDR2 are DFQATT and SNEGSKA (reference sequence). Trimming removed 0 bases from V and 3 bases from J, with 17 bases in between. The CDR3 is 16 amino acids. Written as DNA, the CDR3 is TGCAGTGCTAGAGATCTTCGGAGGGCGGGGGACACTGAAGCTTTCTTT. It encodes CSARDLRRAGDTEAFF.

The V gene is TRBV7-9, the J gene TRBJ2-7; D is perhaps TRBD1 (6 bases). Per germline, CDR1 SEHNR and CDR2 FQNEAQ (reference sequence). The CDR3 has 14 amino acids. Trimming stripped 4 bases from V and 6 bases from J, with 16 bases between. CDR3 protein: CASSSQTTGSEQYF. CDR3 coding DNA: TGTGCCAGCAGCTCCCAAACAACAGGGTCCGAGCAGTACTTC. The entire variable domain, with the rest obtained from reference TRBV7-9 and TRBJ2-7, is as follows: DTGVSQNPRHKITKRGQNVTFRCDPISEHNRLYWYRQTLGQGPEFLTYFQNEAQLEKSRLLSDRFSAERPKGSFSTLEIQRTEQGDSAMYLCASSSQTTGSEQYFGPGTRLTVT.

This chain links TRBV12-3 or TRBV12-4 with TRBJ2-4; 8 nucleotides line up with TRBD1. The CDR3 sequence is 15 residues long. Trimming removed 6 bases from V and 3 bases from J; junction bases left unmatched: 7. The CDR3 bases are TGTGCCAGCAGCCCTCAGGGGGCGGACAAAAACATTCAGTACTTC. Protein: CASSPQGADKNIQYF.

This clonotype has at least ten counts. This chain connects TRBV9 to TRBJ1-1; 8 bases line up with TRBD1. The CDR3 spans 14 residues. After removal of 0 bases from V and 3 bases from J, the junction contained 1 base not matched to a gene. Per the germline V gene, CDR1 is SGDLS and CDR2 is YYNGEE. The CDR3: CASSVVDRDTEAFF. The CDR3 nucleotides are TGTGCCAGCAGCGTAGTGGACAGGGACACTGAAGCTTTCTTT. The full variable domain, with the rest looked up from reference TRBV9 and TRBJ1-1, is DSGVTQTPKHLITATGQRVTLRCSPRSGDLSVYWYQQSLDQGLQFLIQYYNGEERAKGNILERFSAQQFPDLHSELNLSSLELGDSALYFCASSVVDRDTEAFFGQGTRLTVV.

This clonotype was counted a few times. The rearrangement joins TRBV5-1 to TRBJ2-5, with TRBD2 identical over 7 bases. The CDR3 length is 14 residues. The V segment lost 5 bases and the J segment 5 bases; nucleotides outside the gene matches: 9. The germline gives CDR1 SGHRS, CDR2 YFSETQ. The chain's CDR3 is CASSRDTSAETQYF. CDR3 sequence (DNA): TGCGCCAGCAGTCGAGATACTAGCGCGGAGACCCAGTACTTC.

This clonotype showed up just a few times. The rearrangement links TRBV7-2 to TRBJ1-6; D is unclear. Trimming removed 4 bases at V and 14 bases at J, with 15 bases between. CDR3 length equals 13 residues. CDR1 and CDR2 from the germline V gene are SGHTA and FQGNSA. CDR3 sequence reads: CASSSYREVSLHF. The CDR3 region has the DNA TGTGCCAGCAGCTCCTATCGGGAGGTGTCCCTCCACTTT.

This rearrangement joins TRBV6-5 to TRBJ1-2, with 8 bases that match TRBD1. This CDR3 comprises 15 residues. CDR1 MNHEY and CDR2 SVGAGI come from the germline V gene. V was clipped by 5 bases and J by 5 bases; unmatched bases: 10. Here the CDR3 reads CASSPPQGAWYGYTF. CDR3 sequence (DNA): TGTGCCAGCAGTCCCCCGCAGGGGGCTTGGTATGGCTACACCTTC.

Note on this clonotype: Germline and junction disagree at one end, which may indicate a read error. The CDR3 bases are TGTGCCAGCAGCGCCAACGAACAGGGACTGGGTTCACCCCTCAACTTT. Residues: CASSANEQGLGSPLNF. The chain employs TRBV9 and TRBJ1-6; the D gene is possibly TRBD1 (6 bases). The CDR3 is made up of 16 amino acids. Germline lookup yields CDR1 SGDLS and CDR2 YYNGEE.